This TCR beta chain was profiled in a study of OX40 agonist ivuxolimab in advanced cancers. On the study more broadly: An anti-OX40 (CD134) antibody with agonistic activity, ivuxolimab, was administered to patients.

A note on this clone: As yet, its antigen is unknown.

The assay was immunoSEQ multiplex PCR, and TCRdb's table has in-frame clones only and misses some. The sample includes tens of thousands of clones, 86% of them seen just once. Study-level points and caveats: The study found that CD8+ T cells averaged more expanded clones than CD4+. Antigen specificity of clonally expanded peripheral T cells was not established. At 0.1 to 3.0 mg/kg, CD4+ and CD8+ blood T cells expanded clonally by week 6.

This clonotype was sampled from an adult with an advanced solid tumor such as melanoma, head and neck, liver or kidney cancer. The sequences come from CD4+ or CD8+ T cells sorted from blood, collected in a trial of the OX40 agonist ivuxolimab.

CDR3 in DNA: TGTGCCAGCAGCTCCTGGTTAATCGTAACCGGGGAGCTGTTTTTT. Translated, it gives CASSSWLIVTGELFF. The genes are TRBV7-8 and TRBJ2-2, with D hard to call. Germline-derived CDR1 and CDR2 are SGHVS and FQNEAQ. V lost 4 bases and J 5 bases, leaving 14 bases between the germline ends. CDR3 length equals 15 residues.